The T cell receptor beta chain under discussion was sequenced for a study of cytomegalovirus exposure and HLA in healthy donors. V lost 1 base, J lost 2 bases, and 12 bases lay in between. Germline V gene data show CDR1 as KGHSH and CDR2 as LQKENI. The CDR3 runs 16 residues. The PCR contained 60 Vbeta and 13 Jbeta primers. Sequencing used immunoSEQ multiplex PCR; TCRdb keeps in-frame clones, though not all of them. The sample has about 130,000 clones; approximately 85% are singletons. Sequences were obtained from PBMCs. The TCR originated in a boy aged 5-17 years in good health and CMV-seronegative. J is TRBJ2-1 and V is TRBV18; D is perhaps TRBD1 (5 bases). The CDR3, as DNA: TGTGCCAGCTCACCACGAAGGGCAGGGCCCTACAATGAGCAGTTCTTC. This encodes CASSPRRAGPYNEQFF.